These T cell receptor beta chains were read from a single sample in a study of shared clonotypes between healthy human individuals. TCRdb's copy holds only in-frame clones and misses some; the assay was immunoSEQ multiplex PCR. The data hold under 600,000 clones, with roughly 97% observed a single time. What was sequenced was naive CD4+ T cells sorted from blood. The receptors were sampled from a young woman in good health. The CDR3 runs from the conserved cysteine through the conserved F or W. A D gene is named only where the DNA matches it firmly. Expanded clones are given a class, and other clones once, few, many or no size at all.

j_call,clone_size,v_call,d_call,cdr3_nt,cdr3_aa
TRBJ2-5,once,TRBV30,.,TGTGCCTGGAGTGCGGGAGAGACCCAGTACTTC,CAWSAGETQYF
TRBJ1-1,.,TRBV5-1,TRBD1,TGCGCCAGCAGCTTACAGGGGGCTGAAGCTTTCTTT,CASSLQGAEAFF
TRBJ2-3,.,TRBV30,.,TGTGCCTGGAGTGTAGGCAGCACAGATACGCAGTATTTT,CAWSVGSTDTQYF
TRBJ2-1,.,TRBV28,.,TGTGCCAGCAGTTTGCGGGATGAGCAGTTCTTC,CASSLRDEQFF
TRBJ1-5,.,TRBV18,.,TGTGCCAGCTCACCACGAGGGGAAGAGGAGCCCCAGCATTTT,CASSPRGEEEPQHF
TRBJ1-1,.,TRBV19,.,TGTGCCAGTAGTAAGACTAACACTGAAGCTTTCTTT,CASSKTNTEAFF
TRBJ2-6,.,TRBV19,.,TGTGCCAGTACTTGGACACGAGGGTCTGGGGCCAACGTCCTGACTTTC,CASTWTRGSGANVLTF
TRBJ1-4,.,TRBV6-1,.,TGTGCCAGCTCGAGGGCGCGGGAAAAACTGTTTTTT,CASSRAREKLFF
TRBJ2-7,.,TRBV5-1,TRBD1,TGCGCCAGCAGCTTGGTCCCTAAGGGGGCAACCTACGAGCAGTACTTC,CASSLVPKGATYEQYF
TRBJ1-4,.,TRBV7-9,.,TGTGCCAGCAGCGGAACAGTCTTCCACGAAAAACTGTTTTTT,CASSGTVFHEKLFF
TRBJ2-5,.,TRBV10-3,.,TGTGCCATCAGACAGGGACCTCAAGAGACCCAGTACTTC,CAIRQGPQETQYF
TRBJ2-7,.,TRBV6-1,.,TGTGCCAGCATGAGGCAGCAGGGAGAGTACGAGCAGTACTTC,CASMRQQGEYEQYF
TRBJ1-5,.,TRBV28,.,TGTGCCAGCAGTTGGGGTAGCAATCAGCCCCAGCATTTT,CASSWGSNQPQHF
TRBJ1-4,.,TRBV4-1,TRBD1,TGCGCCAGCAGCCAAGATAGGGCACAGGGGAAAGAAAAACTGTTTTTT,CASSQDRAQGKEKLFF
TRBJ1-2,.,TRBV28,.,TGTGCCAGCAGTACTTGGACGGAGATATTCTATGGCTACACCTTC,CASSTWTEIFYGYTF
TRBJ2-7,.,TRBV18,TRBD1,TGTGCCAGCTCCCCTCGGGACAGCGCCTACGAGCAGTACTTC,CASSPRDSAYEQYF
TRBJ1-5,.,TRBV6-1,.,TGTGCCAGCAGTGAAGTATGGGGGGGACATCAGCCCCAGCATTTT,CASSEVWGGHQPQHF